This paragraph covers one T cell receptor beta chain sequence. This clone is classified as medium-sized (0.01 to 0.1%). Its antigen target is currently unknown. No base quality information exists; no much larger clone differs at one position. The data originate from a study of metastatic and nonmetastatic thyroid tumors (dated by TCRdb to 2019 to 2021). Background for the entire study: Repertoires from peripheral blood and from tumor or nodule tissue samples of malignant and benign thyroid patients were compared. Here is what the overall study found, with its caveats: In both blood and tumor samples, malignant tumors were reported to have significantly higher TCR beta diversity than benign nodules.

Receptor amplification or capture employed PCR. Sequencing relied on an Illumina HiSeq 4000. The TCR beta-chain CDR3 region of each patient was profiled by high-throughput sequencing. Per the source publication's procedure: The researchers built a classifier to tell apart papillary thyroid cancer patients with distant metastasis, based on CDR3 differences among clinicopathological groups. The Shannon index was used to measure repertoire diversity, and the Morisita-Horn index was used to measure how similar tumor and blood repertoires were. TCRdb applied fastp at Q25 and MiXCR to the public reads, then kept only in-frame beta chains. Here the V and J calls rest on TCRdb's processing, not on the authors' analysis. The sample table holds more than 6,500 clones, of which roughly 30% were seen once. The ten largest clones represent roughly 14% of the sample. None of the patients had been given any treatment before thyroid surgery. Using T-cell receptor beta sequencing, the researchers looked back retrospectively at clinical samples from patients, gathered between the early 2010s and the late 2010s.

The CDR3, cysteine through phenylalanine, is 15 amino acids long. The read is trimmed to its CDR3 DNA, 45 bases read in frame from base 1. From the germline V gene (reference sequence), CDR1 is SEHNR and CDR2 is FQNEAQ. V loses 1 base at its end and J loses 3 bases; junction bases beyond the gene matches: 6. Input material: adjacent normal tissue. This sequence was found in a female donor with papillary thyroid cancer or a benign thyroid nodule (not recorded which). Some clones in this sample may be carry-over from other donors' samples. The rearranged segments are TRBV7-9 and TRBJ2-7, with TRBD2 identical over 7 junction bases. This receptor has the CDR3 CASSLVGTTNYEQYF. The nucleotide sequence reads as follows: TGTGCCAGCAGCTTAGTGGGGACTACTAACTACGAGCAGTACTTC.